This record covers a single TCR beta chain. Antigen specificity is unknown. This specimen belongs to a study of radiotherapy plus CTLA-4 blockade in lung cancer. Whole-study results and caveats: TCR clones originating in tumors grew in number in blood after radiotherapy plus ipilimumab.

The germline V and J ends were trimmed by 4 bases and 5 bases, with 15 bases remaining between them. The germline V gene has CDR1 SGHDT and CDR2 YYEEEE. The CDR3 is 14 residues long. Sequencing used immunoSEQ multiplex PCR; TCRdb keeps in-frame clones, though not all of them. Altogether 45,000 or so clones are present, about 88% being singletons, with the ten largest covering less than 9.5%. This material consisted of peripheral blood, taken from a patient treated with radiotherapy plus ipilimumab. The chain has TRBV5-6 and TRBJ1-2, with D unclear. This TCR derives from a human donor with non-small cell lung cancer whose response to radiotherapy plus ipilimumab could not be evaluated. The CDR3 sequence: CASSRAREKYGYTF. CDR3 bases: TGTGCCAGCAGCCGCGCCCGGGAAAAATATGGCTACACCTTC.